Sequencing of this TCR beta chain was carried out in a study of blood T cell repertoires in COVID-19. Study details: Nucleic acid was either cDNA or gDNA, and it came from T cells, B-cell-depleted T cells, or PBMCs.

V was pared by 7 bases and J by 3 bases, with 13 bases between. CDR3 length: 14 amino acids. CDR1 and CDR2 (germline): MNHNY, SVGAGI (reference sequence). This table comes from immunoSEQ multiplex PCR, and its TCRdb copy is limited to in-frame clones, with some not included. In the table there are around 150,000 clones, 70% to 85% of which are singletons. The specimen was peripheral blood. The receptor's source is a middle-aged woman with COVID-19, enrolled during active disease. The genes are TRBV6-6 and TRBJ1-5; no firm D call. The chain's CDR3 is CASKYGNTNQPQHF. The CDR3 coding sequence is TGTGCCAGCAAATACGGGAACACCAATCAGCCCCAGCATTTT.